The present T cell receptor beta chain was sequenced within a study of shared clonotypes between healthy human individuals. The study's findings and limits: The generation probabilities recorded for non-shared clonotypes fell below those of clonotypes shared by all four donors. A small donor pool kept down the genetic and exposure-history diversity that was represented.

Donors were healthy HIV-negative adults without recent acute infections or vaccinations. Details on this clone: Its cognate antigen is unknown. Other nucleotide sequences from this sample produce the same CDR3.

The CDR3 has 11 amino acids. The V gene's germline CDR1 is ENHRY and CDR2 SYGVKD. The germline V and J ends were trimmed by 4 bases and 6 bases, with 7 bases remaining between them. Running of the assay took place at deep level. Method: immunoSEQ multiplex PCR; TCRdb's copy keeps in-frame clones and lacks some. The sample lists more than 2 million clones, roughly 96% occurring once. Sequences were obtained from naive CD4+ T cells sorted from blood. Subset defined: CD45RA+ positively selected. The chain carries TRBV10-3 and TRBJ2-7; D is ambiguous. The receptor was derived from a man in his late teens or twenties in good health. CDR3 sequence: CAISGGSEQYF. Here the CDR3 DNA reads TGTGCCATCAGTGGAGGTTCCGAGCAGTACTTC.